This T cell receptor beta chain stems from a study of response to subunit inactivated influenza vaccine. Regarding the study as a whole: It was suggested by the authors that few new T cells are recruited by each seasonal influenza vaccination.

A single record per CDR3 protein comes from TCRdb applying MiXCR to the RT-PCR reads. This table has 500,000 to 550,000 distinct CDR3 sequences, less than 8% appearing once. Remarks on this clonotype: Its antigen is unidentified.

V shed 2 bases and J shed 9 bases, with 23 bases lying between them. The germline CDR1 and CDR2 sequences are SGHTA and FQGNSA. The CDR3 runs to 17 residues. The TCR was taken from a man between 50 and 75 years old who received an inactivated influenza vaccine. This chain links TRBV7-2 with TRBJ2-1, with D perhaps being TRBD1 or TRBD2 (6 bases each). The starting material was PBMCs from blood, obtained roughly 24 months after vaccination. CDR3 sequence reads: CASSLIPPGGLGIEQFF. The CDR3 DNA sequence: TGTGCCAGCAGCTTAATCCCCCCTGGGGGGCTAGGGATTGAGCAGTTCTTC.